Presented here are 9 T cell receptor beta chains from one specimen sequenced in a study of early T cells in non-severe SARS-CoV-2 infection. MiXCR, run by TCRdb on the 5' RACE reads, gives a single entry per CDR3 protein. The sample lists around 30,000 distinct CDR3 sequences, 4% to 5.5% seen once, with under 14% in the top ten. Input material: whole blood. All receptors come from an adult who was a healthcare worker with PCR-confirmed SARS-CoV-2 infection or an uninfected control (not recorded which).

V usage is TRBV27 and J usage is TRBJ1-1; maybe TRBD1 (5 bases). Deletions cut 8 bases from V and 1 base from J, with 20 bases between. Per germline, CDR1 MNHEY and CDR2 SMNVEV (reference sequence). CDR3 length equals 16 residues. The CDR3 region has the DNA TGTGCCAGCGCAACAACGGGGTGGGGGAAGAACACTGAAGCTTTCTTT. It codes for CASATTGWGKNTEAFF.

V usage is TRBV24-1 and J usage is TRBJ2-3, with D perhaps given as TRBD1 or TRBD2 (5 bases each). The germline gives CDR1 KGHDR, CDR2 SFDVKD. The length of the CDR3 is 14 residues. V gave up 2 bases and J gave up 3 bases, with 8 bases separating them. The CDR3 coding sequence is TGTGCCACCAGTGATTCGGGACCTACAGATACGCAGTATTTT. As protein: CATSDSGPTDTQYF.

This clonotype was observed many times. The chain employs TRBV7-6 and TRBJ2-7, with unresolved D. Per the germline V gene, CDR1 is SGHVS and CDR2 is FNYEAQ. The V gene lost 5 bases and the J gene lost 1 base, with 12 bases spanning the gap. CDR3 length: 14 residues. This CDR3 is CASSQSSISYEQYF. Here the CDR3 DNA reads TGTGCCAGCAGCCAAAGCTCCATTTCCTACGAGCAGTACTTC.

The V and J genes are TRBV28 and TRBJ1-2, with 10 bases aligning to TRBD1. The CDR3 loop spans 13 amino acids. Germline V gene lookup returns CDR1 MDHEN and CDR2 SYDVKM. Germline trimming cut 7 bases from V and 4 bases from J; bases unmatched to any gene: 3. CDR3 DNA sequence: TGTGCCAGCAAGGGACAGGGGTTCTATGGCTACACCTTC. Amino acid sequence: CASKGQGFYGYTF.

This clonotype was observed a handful of times. The chain recombines TRBV5-1 with TRBJ1-3; 9 bases agree with TRBD1. The V gene end was trimmed by 1 base and the J gene end by 0 bases; junction bases not matched to a gene: 2. This CDR3 is built from 16 residues. Germline V CDR1 and CDR2: SGHRS, YFSETQ. CDR3 sequence: CASSLMTGGSGNTIYF. The CDR3 DNA reads TGCGCCAGCAGCTTGATGACAGGGGGCTCTGGAAACACCATATATTTT. Combining the CDR3 with reference TRBV5-1 and TRBJ1-3 gives the whole variable domain KAGVTQTPRYLIKTRGQQVTLSCSPISGHRSVSWYQQTPGQGLQFLFEYFSETQRNKGNFPGRFSGRQFSNSRSEMNVSTLELGDSALYLCASSLMTGGSGNTIYFGEGSWLTVV.

This clonotype was recorded many times. The chain recombines TRBV20-1 with TRBJ2-1; 10 bases are a match to TRBD1. This CDR3 is 13 amino acids long. The J segment lost 8 bases and the V segment lost 6 bases, leaving 7 bases of the junction unmatched. Looked up from germline, CDR1 is DFQATT and CDR2 is SNEGSKA (reference sequence). Here the CDR3 reads CSAPGQGFDEQFF. The CDR3 DNA reads TGCAGTGCGCCGGGACAGGGGTTCGATGAGCAGTTCTTC.

This clonotype was seen only a few times. The J gene is TRBJ2-7, the V gene TRBV29-1; D may be TRBD1 (6 bases). CDR3 size: 14 residues. The germline V gene has CDR1 SQVTM and CDR2 ANQGSEA. V lost 7 bases, J lost 2 bases, and 18 bases lay in between. The CDR3 DNA sequence: TGCAGCGCCACAGGGTCCTTCGTCCCCTACGAGCAGTACTTC. It encodes CSATGSFVPYEQYF.

This clonotype occurred many times. J is TRBJ2-7 and V is TRBV7-9; D could derive from TRBD1 or TRBD2 (7 bases each). CDR3 length equals 16 residues. V was trimmed by 4 bases and J by 7 bases, leaving 23 bases between them. Germline V CDR1 and CDR2: SEHNR, FQNEAQ (reference sequence). CDR3 in amino acids: CASSSRGGGGAKEQYF. CDR3 nucleotides: TGTGCCAGCAGCTCTAGAGGGGGAGGGGGCGCGAAGGAGCAGTACTTC. The variable domain in full, with the rest retrieved from reference TRBV7-9 and TRBJ2-7, is DTGVSQNPRHKITKRGQNVTFRCDPISEHNRLYWYRQTLGQGPEFLTYFQNEAQLEKSRLLSDRFSAERPKGSFSTLEIQRTEQGDSAMYLCASSSRGGGGAKEQYFGPGTRLTVT.

At least ten counts were recorded for this clonotype. This chain links TRBV28 with TRBJ2-7; 7 bases fit TRBD1. CDR3 length equals 13 residues. Germline V gene lookup returns CDR1 MDHEN and CDR2 SYDVKM. The ends lost 6 bases at V and 1 base at J; junction bases unmatched: 3. The CDR3 region is CASSWDSSYEQYF. CDR3 DNA sequence: TGTGCCAGCAGCTGGGACAGTTCCTACGAGCAGTACTTC.